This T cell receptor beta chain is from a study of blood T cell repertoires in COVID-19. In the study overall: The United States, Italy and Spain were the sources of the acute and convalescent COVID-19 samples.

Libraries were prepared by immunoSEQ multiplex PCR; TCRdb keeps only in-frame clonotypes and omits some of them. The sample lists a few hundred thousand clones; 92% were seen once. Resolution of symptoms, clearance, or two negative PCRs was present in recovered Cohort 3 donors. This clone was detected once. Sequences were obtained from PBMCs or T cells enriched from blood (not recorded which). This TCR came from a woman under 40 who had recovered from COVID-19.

The CDR3 loop is CASSPPTANTEAFF. The CDR3 DNA follows: TGTGCCAGCAGCCCGCCGACAGCGAACACTGAAGCTTTCTTT. J is TRBJ1-1 and V is TRBV7-9; possibly TRBD1 for D (5 bases). The CDR3 runs 14 residues. The germline V and J ends were trimmed by 5 bases and 1 base, with 11 bases remaining between them. From germline, CDR1 is SEHNR and CDR2 FQNEAQ (reference sequence).